The rows below give T cell receptor beta chains drawn from one sample of a study of cytomegalovirus exposure and HLA in healthy donors. This table comes from immunoSEQ multiplex PCR, and its TCRdb copy is limited to in-frame clones, with some not included. The table records 100,000 or so clones, around 85% of them present only once. The sequenced material came from PBMCs. The receptors stem from a man aged 30 to 39 in good health and CMV-seronegative. The CDR3 runs from the conserved cysteine through the conserved F or W. Fields, in order: D gene, J gene, V gene, clone size, CDR3 protein, CDR3 DNA. The D gene is left open where the match is weak. Size is stated for part of the rows, as once, few or many counts, or as a class when the clone is expanded.

>.|TRBJ1-1|TRBV4-1|.
CASSQVLLRGNTEAFF
TGCGCCAGCAGCCAAGTTCTCCTCAGGGGCAACACTGAAGCTTTCTTT
>TRBD2|TRBJ2-1|TRBV5-8|.
CASSSEAGGGNEQFF
TGTGCCAGCAGCTCCGAGGCGGGAGGAGGCAATGAGCAGTTCTTC
>TRBD1|TRBJ2-7|TRBV6-5|.
CASSAPGGGEQYF
TGTGCCAGCAGTGCCCCAGGGGGTGGCGAGCAGTACTTC
>TRBD2|TRBJ2-7|TRBV7-2|few
CASSFYGGRAYEQYF
TGTGCCAGCAGCTTCTATGGCGGGAGGGCCTACGAGCAGTACTTC
>.|TRBJ2-5|TRBV18|.
CASSGGLSFQETQYF
TGTGCCAGCTCAGGCGGTCTCTCCTTCCAAGAGACCCAGTACTTC
>TRBD1|TRBJ2-7|TRBV5-1|.
CASSLGGQNPYEQYF
TGCGCCAGCAGCTTGGGGGGACAGAACCCCTACGAGCAGTACTTC
>.|TRBJ1-5|TRBV6-5|.
CASIASRDSNQPQHF
TGTGCCAGCATTGCCTCCAGGGACTCCAATCAGCCCCAGCATTTT
>.|TRBJ1-6|TRBV14|.
CASSRKGRADSPLHF
TGTGCCAGCAGCCGAAAGGGGAGGGCTGATTCACCCCTCCACTTT
>TRBD1|TRBJ2-1|TRBV28|few
CASTLGAGTALFF
TGTGCCAGCACCTTAGGGGCCGGGACAGCCTTGTTCTTC
>.|TRBJ1-4|TRBV7-3|.
CASSLTGRANEKLFF
TGTGCCAGCAGCTTAACCGGCAGGGCTAATGAAAAACTGTTTTTT
>TRBD1|TRBJ1-2|TRBV19|.
CASTIAGTGGSGYTF
TGTGCCAGTACCATCGCTGGAACAGGGGGCTCCGGCTACACCTTC
>.|TRBJ2-7|TRBV7-9|.
CASSLISGVSSYEQYF
TGTGCCAGCAGCTTAATCTCCGGGGTTAGCTCCTACGAGCAGTACTTC
>.|TRBJ1-2|TRBV10-3|.
CAISRGFGDGYTF
TGTGCCATCAGTAGGGGGTTCGGCGATGGCTACACCTTC
>.|TRBJ2-7|TRBV11-2|.
CASTFGPSPPYEQYF
TGTGCCAGCACCTTCGGTCCGAGTCCCCCCTACGAGCAGTACTTC
>.|TRBJ2-2|TRBV9|.
CASSVSLNTGELFF
TGTGCCAGCAGCGTATCCCTGAACACCGGGGAGCTGTTTTTT
>.|TRBJ2-3|TRBV13|.
CASSYTRGGGADTQYF
TGTGCCAGCAGCTACACGCGGGGAGGAGGGGCAGATACGCAGTATTTT
>.|TRBJ2-7|TRBV29-1|few
CSVLKLTGLSYEQYF
TGCAGCGTCCTAAAACTCACGGGACTCAGCTACGAGCAGTACTTC
>TRBD2|TRBJ2-7|TRBV18|once
CASSSLAGTYEQYF
TGTGCCAGCTCAAGCTTAGCGGGGACCTACGAGCAGTACTTC
>TRBD1|TRBJ1-5|TRBV6-1|.
CASILRGSQHF
TGTGCCAGCATACTCAGGGGGTCCCAGCATTTT
>.|TRBJ2-5|TRBV7-9|.
CASSPPKHESQETQYF
TGTGCCAGCAGCCCCCCGAAGCATGAAAGCCAAGAGACCCAGTACTTC
>TRBD2|TRBJ2-7|TRBV20-1|.
CSVVGLGGQYF
TGCAGTGTTGTGGGACTAGGGGGGCAGTACTTC
>.|TRBJ1-5|TRBV20-1|.
CSPTDQPQHF
TGCAGTCCTACCGATCAGCCCCAGCATTTT
>TRBD1|TRBJ1-1|TRBV9|.
CASSTRQGNTEAFF
TGTGCCAGCAGCACCCGACAGGGGAACACTGAAGCTTTCTTT
>.|TRBJ2-1|TRBV11-1|.
CASSLLQTVIGYNEQFF
TGTGCCAGCAGCTTACTCCAAACAGTTATCGGTTACAATGAGCAGTTCTTC
>.|TRBJ2-5|TRBV30|.
CAWSGGRETQYF
TGTGCCTGGAGTGGGGGGCGAGAGACCCAGTACTTC
>TRBD1|TRBJ2-1|TRBV5-6|.
CASSFGDRDNEQFF
TGTGCCAGCAGCTTCGGGGACAGGGATAATGAGCAGTTCTTC
>.|TRBJ1-4|TRBV5-1|.
CASSLVRPDEKLFF
TGCGCCAGCAGCTTAGTCAGGCCTGACGAAAAACTGTTTTTT
>TRBD2|TRBJ2-3|TRBV15|.
CATSKGTSFTRTDTQYF
TGTGCCACCAGCAAAGGGACTAGCTTTACCCGCACAGATACGCAGTATTTT
>TRBD2|TRBJ2-7|TRBV7-9|.
CASTLAGAYEQYF
TGTGCCAGCACACTAGCGGGGGCCTACGAGCAGTACTTC
>TRBD2|TRBJ2-1|TRBV28|.
CATVSASGGSYNEQFF
TGTGCCACCGTCTCGGCTAGCGGGGGATCCTACAATGAGCAGTTCTTC
>.|TRBJ2-7|TRBV7-3|.
CASSLMRTASYEQYF
TGTGCCAGCAGCTTAATGAGGACAGCCTCCTACGAGCAGTACTTC
>.|TRBJ2-3|TRBV4-3|.
CASSQASRMTSTDTQYF
TGCGCCAGCAGCCAAGCTTCTCGGATGACTAGCACAGATACGCAGTATTTT